These T cell receptor beta chains were read from a single sample in a study of cytomegalovirus exposure and HLA in healthy donors. Clones were read by immunoSEQ multiplex PCR, and TCRdb kept only the in-frame ones, dropping some. The sample lists more than 110,000 clones, roughly three quarters occurring once. The sample comprised PBMCs. The origin of the receptors is a female donor in good health and CMV-seronegative. The conserved cysteine and the conserved F or W are not part of the CDR3 here.

cdr3_aa v_call
AISDGQNNQPQH TRBV10-3
ASSPGAGFGEQY TRBV7-7
ASSWMGQYNSPLH TRBV5-8
ASSSGVAPQH TRBV7-2
ASSLGPGNWVDEQF TRBV4-3
ASSVGRGRHEQY TRBV2
ASSSAGTGGSNEQF TRBV5-1
SVERDTEAF TRBV29-1
ASSLAPGLVSEQY TRBV7-9
ASSLAGSGNTIY TRBV7-2
ASGEGTWGDYGYT TRBV5-1
ASNHKRGGETQY TRBV5-6
ASSVGANQPQH TRBV7-8
SVEARGYEQY TRBV29-1
ASSLVVIAGQTQY TRBV28
ASRTGTDTEAF TRBV27
ASSLASWGSETQY TRBV7-9
AWKGTGDSPLH TRBV30
AISESRIADTEAF TRBV10-3
ASSLGPPGKTTFYGYT TRBV5-1
ASSTRQGANQPQH TRBV4-1
ASSIKGQGNTEAF TRBV19
ASSPPGTGSYEQY TRBV18
ASSERGAGSF TRBV6-1
ASSRDGTINYGYT TRBV19
ASSQKTGRETQY TRBV4-3
ASSFYSGQEETQY TRBV7-2
ASRGLAVNDEQY TRBV6-6
ASSLASRYQETQY TRBV5-4
ASNLGQNNSPLH TRBV6-1
ASRKREAQETQY TRBV7-2
ASSQDSGTGRYEQY TRBV4-3
ASTNRDRPTGELF TRBV5-5
ASSPVSTAYEQY TRBV18
ASSVRQGADNSPLH TRBV9
ASTQGGGLTFDSPLH TRBV7-9
ASSGGQWNEQF TRBV10-2
ASTTGSLNEQF TRBV18
ASSEESGDTEAF TRBV6-1
ASSGDRGNEKLF TRBV5-1
ASRSTGYEGPLH TRBV7-8
ASSPSTDTQY TRBV5-1
ASSQGATGELF TRBV7-9
AWSLDRLYEQY TRBV30
ASSPGTSGRSRWNEQF TRBV4-3
ASTLTGTYEQY TRBV25-1
ASGFDRGASGNTIY TRBV27
ASSPGTSGAQY TRBV7-6